This T cell receptor (beta chain) was captured in a study of a mutant IDH1 vaccine in newly diagnosed glioma. A remark on this clone: As yet, its antigen is unknown.

Time point described: week 5, during vaccination. Vaccinated patients received 300 ug of mutant IDH1 20-mer peptide per dose, with topical imiquimod. Profiled with immunoSEQ multiplex PCR; TCRdb holds only in-frame clones, not every one. The sample gives roughly 51,000 clones, approximately 81% of which show up once; about 3.7% is in the top ten. Sequencing used PBMCs, obtained from a glioma patient whose treatment included an IDH1 peptide vaccine. The origin of this receptor is a man between 25 and 39 years old with glioma.

In nucleotides, the CDR3 is TGCGCCAGCAACTATAAGACGGGACAGGGTAACAATGAGCAGTTCTTC. Its protein is CASNYKTGQGNNEQFF. This sequence joins TRBV5-1 and TRBJ2-1, with 9 bases matching TRBD1. Losses at the gene ends were 6 bases for V and 5 bases for J; bases not matched to a gene: 12. CDR1 and CDR2 from the germline V gene are SGHRS and YFSETQ. The CDR3 is 16 amino acids.